A selection of T cell receptor beta chains follows, all from one sample in a study of neoadjuvant anti-PD-1 for oral cavity cancer. The protocol was immunoSEQ multiplex PCR, while the TCRdb copy is restricted to in-frame clones and leaves out a portion. The table has 55,000 to 80,000 clones, about 86% seen once. The sample in question was PBMCs, obtained before nivolumab (anti-PD-1) treatment. The origin of the receptors is a person between 35 and 79 years old with oral cavity squamous cell carcinoma. Both conserved end residues are part of each CDR3. A D gene is named only where the DNA matches it firmly. Expanded clones are given a class, and other clones once, few, many or no size at all.

d_call,v_call,j_call,clone_size,cdr3_nt,cdr3_aa
.,TRBV19,TRBJ1-1,few,TGTGCCAGTAGTATTGCGGGGGGAGCTGAAGCTTTCTTT,CASSIAGGAEAFF
.,TRBV11-2,TRBJ1-2,.,TGTGCCAGCAGAACTAGACTATCCAACTATGGCTACACCTTC,CASRTRLSNYGYTF
TRBD2,TRBV7-2,TRBJ2-5,once,TGTGCCAGCAGGCCCCCGGGGGGGGGATCGTGGGAGACCCAGTACTTC,CASRPPGGGSWETQYF
.,TRBV29-1,TRBJ1-2,.,TGCAGCGTCCTTGGGCGCGGTGACTATGGCTACACCTTC,CSVLGRGDYGYTF
TRBD2,TRBV2,TRBJ2-3,few,TGTGCCAGCAGTGAAGCAAGTCCTAGCGGGGTCCTTCCTTCCACAGATACGCAGTATTTT,CASSEASPSGVLPSTDTQYF
TRBD2,TRBV4-2,TRBJ2-2,.,TGTGCCAGCAGCCTCCCCAGCGGGGGGGCCCACACCGGGGAGCTGTTTTTT,CASSLPSGGAHTGELFF
TRBD1,TRBV27,TRBJ2-3,.,TGTGCCAGCAGTAAACCCGGACAGGGGCCATCCACAGATACGCAGTATTTT,CASSKPGQGPSTDTQYF
TRBD1,TRBV19,TRBJ1-1,few,TGTGCCAGTAGCACTTCAGGGGGCATGAACACTGAAGCTTTCTTT,CASSTSGGMNTEAFF
TRBD1,TRBV11-2,TRBJ1-5,once,TGTGCCAGCAGCTTAAACCCAGGGGGGAATCAGCCCCAGCATTTT,CASSLNPGGNQPQHF
.,TRBV9,TRBJ1-4,few,TGTGCCAGCACCCCTACCGGGACAACTAATGAAAAACTGTTTTTT,CASTPTGTTNEKLFF
.,TRBV5-4,TRBJ2-1,.,TGTGCCAGCAGCTCGGGAGTGGGGGGGCGCCCCTACAATGAGCAGTTCTTC,CASSSGVGGRPYNEQFF
.,TRBV5-1,TRBJ1-2,.,TGCGCCAGCAGCCCGTATGGCTACACCTTC,CASSPYGYTF
.,TRBV5-1,TRBJ2-1,.,TGCGCCAGCAGCTTGGCCCTAGATACGAAGTATGAGCAGTTCTTC,CASSLALDTKYEQFF
.,TRBV27,TRBJ1-6,.,TGTGCCAGCAGTTTATCTGTGGGGCATAATTCACCCCTCCACTTT,CASSLSVGHNSPLHF
.,TRBV2,TRBJ2-2,.,TGTGCCAGCAGCGCGGACAGACCCCGTACCTCAAACGCCGGGGAGCTGTTTTTT,CASSADRPRTSNAGELFF
.,TRBV30,TRBJ1-2,.,TGTGCCTGGAGGAAAATTGCAGGGGAGTTATATGGCTACACCTTC,CAWRKIAGELYGYTF
.,TRBV29-1,TRBJ2-2,.,TGCAGCCTAGAGACAAACACCGGGGAGCTGTTTTTT,CSLETNTGELFF
TRBD2,TRBV2,TRBJ2-7,.,TGTGCCAGCAGCTCGCTAGCGGGAGACCACGAGCAGTACTTC,CASSSLAGDHEQYF
TRBD2,TRBV6-1,TRBJ2-7,.,TGTGCCAGCAGGGGTAGCGGGAGTCTCAACGAGCAGTACTTC,CASRGSGSLNEQYF
TRBD1,TRBV23-1,TRBJ2-5,few,TGCGCCTATGAACAGGGGCTGGGGGAGACCCAGTACTTC,CAYEQGLGETQYF
TRBD1,TRBV10-2,TRBJ2-7,.,TGCGCCAGCAGACAGGGGTACGAGCAGTACTTC,CASRQGYEQYF
.,TRBV5-6,TRBJ2-5,.,TGTGCCAGCAGCTACCGCGCCGCCTGGGGACTTCAAGAGACCCAGTACTTC,CASSYRAAWGLQETQYF
.,TRBV29-1,TRBJ2-7,.,TGCAGCGCCCTGACCCCCTACGAGCAGTACTTC,CSALTPYEQYF
.,TRBV2,TRBJ1-1,.,TGTGCCAGCAGTGAAATTGAACAGGGGAACACTGAAGCTTTCTTT,CASSEIEQGNTEAFF
.,TRBV6-6,TRBJ2-5,.,TGTGCCAGCAGCCAACGGGACACCCCGAGAGGCCAGTACTTC,CASSQRDTPRGQYF
TRBD1,TRBV27,TRBJ1-1,.,TGTGCCAGCAGTCCCCGGACAGGTGAAGCTTTCTTT,CASSPRTGEAFF
.,TRBV11-2,TRBJ1-2,.,TGTGCCAGCAGCTTAATACGCGATACAGGGTTGAGGGGCTACACCTTC,CASSLIRDTGLRGYTF
.,TRBV11-2,TRBJ1-6,.,TGTGCCAGCAGCTCGGCCGAGGATTCACCCCTCCACTTT,CASSSAEDSPLHF
.,TRBV5-4,TRBJ1-3,.,TGTGCCACCCGTGGGGGGAATGGAAACACCATATATTTT,CATRGGNGNTIYF
.,TRBV7-9,TRBJ2-7,.,TGTGCCAGCAGCTTAGGTCGGGGCACCTACGAGCAGTACTTC,CASSLGRGTYEQYF
.,TRBV6-5,TRBJ1-1,.,TGTGCCAGCAGAGAACCCGGGGGTGCAAACACTGAAGCTTTCTTT,CASREPGGANTEAFF
TRBD2,TRBV6-6,TRBJ2-6,.,TGTGCCAGCAGACTAGCGGGAGTATCTGGGGCCAACGTCCTGACTTTC,CASRLAGVSGANVLTF